The clone carrying this TCR beta chain appeared many times. Between the trimmed V and J ends, which lost 8 bases and 2 bases, there was a span of 18 bases. The CDR3 has 15 residues. Germline V gives CDR1 LNHDA, CDR2 SQIVND (reference sequence). The sample is drawn from a study of Graves' ophthalmopathy and Graves' hyperthyroidism. TCR beta CDR3 regions were amplified from RNA transcripts. Following a first-round RT-PCR that used HTBI primers, a second-round multiplex PCR was carried out. TCRdb independently ran MiXCR on the multiplex PCR reads; one entry per CDR3 protein. The sample records about 420,000 distinct CDR3 sequences, 21% being singletons.

This sequence originates from a young woman with stable Graves' hyperthyroidism. The material sequenced was peripheral blood. The chain carries TRBV19 and TRBJ1-2, with no clear D. The CDR3 spells CASFENRAINYGYTF. As DNA, the CDR3 is TGTGCCAGTTTTGAGAACAGAGCGATCAACTATGGCTACACCTTC.